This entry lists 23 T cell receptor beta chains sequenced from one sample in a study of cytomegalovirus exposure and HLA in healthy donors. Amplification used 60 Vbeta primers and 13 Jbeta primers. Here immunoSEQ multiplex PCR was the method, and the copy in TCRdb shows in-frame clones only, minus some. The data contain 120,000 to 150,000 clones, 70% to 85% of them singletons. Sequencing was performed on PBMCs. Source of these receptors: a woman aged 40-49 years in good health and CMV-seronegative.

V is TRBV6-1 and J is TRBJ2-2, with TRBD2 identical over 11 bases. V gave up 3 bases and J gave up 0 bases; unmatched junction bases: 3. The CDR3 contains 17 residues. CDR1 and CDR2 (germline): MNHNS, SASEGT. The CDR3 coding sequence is TGTGCCAGCAGTGAGGTAGCGGGAGGGCCGAACACCGGGGAGCTGTTTTTT. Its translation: CASSEVAGGPNTGELFF.

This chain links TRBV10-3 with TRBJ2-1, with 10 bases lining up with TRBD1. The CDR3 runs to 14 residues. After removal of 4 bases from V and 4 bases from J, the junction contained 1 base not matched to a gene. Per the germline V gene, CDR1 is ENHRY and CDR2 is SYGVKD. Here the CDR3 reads CAISGQGAYNEQFF. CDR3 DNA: TGTGCCATCAGTGGACAGGGGGCTTACAATGAGCAGTTCTTC.

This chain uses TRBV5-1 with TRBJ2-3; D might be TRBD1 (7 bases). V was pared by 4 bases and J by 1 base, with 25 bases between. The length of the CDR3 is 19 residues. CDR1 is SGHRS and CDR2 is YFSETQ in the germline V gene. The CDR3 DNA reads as TGCGCCAGCAGCCCTGCACCTGCAGGGGGGATAGGCGGCACAGATACGCAGTATTTT. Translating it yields CASSPAPAGGIGGTDTQYF.

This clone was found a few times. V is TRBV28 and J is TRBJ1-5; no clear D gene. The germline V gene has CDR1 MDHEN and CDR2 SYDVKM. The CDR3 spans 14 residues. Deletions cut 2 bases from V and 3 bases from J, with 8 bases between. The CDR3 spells CASSLVQLNQPQHF. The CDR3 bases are TGTGCCAGCAGTTTAGTACAGCTCAATCAGCCCCAGCATTTT.

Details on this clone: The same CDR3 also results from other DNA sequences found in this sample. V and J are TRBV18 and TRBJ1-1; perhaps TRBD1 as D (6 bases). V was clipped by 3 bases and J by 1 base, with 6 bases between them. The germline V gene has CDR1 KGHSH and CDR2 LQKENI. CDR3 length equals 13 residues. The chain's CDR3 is CASSPGQNTEAFF. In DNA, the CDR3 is TGTGCCAGCTCACCGGGACAGAACACTGAAGCTTTCTTT.

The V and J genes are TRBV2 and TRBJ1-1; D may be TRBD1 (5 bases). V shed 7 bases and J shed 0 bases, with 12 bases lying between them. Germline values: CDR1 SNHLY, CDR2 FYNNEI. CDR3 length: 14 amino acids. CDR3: CASTLDTLNTEAFF. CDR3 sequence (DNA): TGTGCCAGCACCCTGGACACGCTGAACACTGAAGCTTTCTTT. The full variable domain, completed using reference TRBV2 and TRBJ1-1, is EPEVTQTPSHQVTQMGQEVILRCVPISNHLYFYWYRQILGQKVEFLVSFYNNEISEKSEIFDDQFSVERPDGSNFTLKIRSTKLEDSAMYFCASTLDTLNTEAFFGQGTRLTVV.

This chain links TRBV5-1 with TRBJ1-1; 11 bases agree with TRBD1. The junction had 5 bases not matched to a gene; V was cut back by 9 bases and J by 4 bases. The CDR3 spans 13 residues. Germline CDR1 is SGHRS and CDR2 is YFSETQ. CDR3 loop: CATGGTGGTEAFF. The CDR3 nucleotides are TGCGCCACCGGGGGGACAGGGGGCACTGAAGCTTTCTTT.

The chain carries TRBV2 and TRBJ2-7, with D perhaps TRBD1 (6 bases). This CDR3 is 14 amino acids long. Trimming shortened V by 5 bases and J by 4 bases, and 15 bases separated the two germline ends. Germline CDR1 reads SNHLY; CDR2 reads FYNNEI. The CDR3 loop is CASSHRVLPYEQYF. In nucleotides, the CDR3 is TGTGCCAGCAGTCACAGGGTTCTCCCGTACGAGCAGTACTTC.

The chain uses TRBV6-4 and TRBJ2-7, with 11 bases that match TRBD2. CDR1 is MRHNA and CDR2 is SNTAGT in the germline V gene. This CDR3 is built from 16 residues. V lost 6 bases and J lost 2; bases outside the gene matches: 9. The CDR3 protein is CASRDLGLAVTYEQYF. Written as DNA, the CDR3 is TGTGCCAGCAGGGATTTGGGACTAGCGGTTACCTACGAGCAGTACTTC.

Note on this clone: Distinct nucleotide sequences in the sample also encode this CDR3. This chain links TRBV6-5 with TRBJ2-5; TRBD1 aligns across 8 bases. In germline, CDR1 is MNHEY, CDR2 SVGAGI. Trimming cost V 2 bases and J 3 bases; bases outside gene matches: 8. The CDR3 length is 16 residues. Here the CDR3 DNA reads TGTGCCAGCAGTTACCTACCGCAGGGGGCCAAAGAGACCCAGTACTTC. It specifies CASSYLPQGAKETQYF.

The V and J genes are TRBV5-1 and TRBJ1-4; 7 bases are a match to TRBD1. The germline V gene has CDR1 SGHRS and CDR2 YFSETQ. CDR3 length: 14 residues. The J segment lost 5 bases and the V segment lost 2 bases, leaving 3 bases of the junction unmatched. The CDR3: CASSFDRVNEKLFF. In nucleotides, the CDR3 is TGCGCCAGCAGCTTTGACAGGGTAAATGAAAAACTGTTTTTT.

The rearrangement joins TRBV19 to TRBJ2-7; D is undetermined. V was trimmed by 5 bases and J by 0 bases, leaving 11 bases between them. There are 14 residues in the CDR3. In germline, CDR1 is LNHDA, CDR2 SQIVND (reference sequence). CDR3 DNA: TGTGCCAGTAGTGACTCAAGGAGCTCCTACGAGCAGTACTTC. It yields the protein CASSDSRSSYEQYF.

CDR3 in amino acids: CASSFQGFSGNTIYF. The CDR3 DNA is TGTGCCAGCAGTTTTCAGGGGTTTTCTGGAAACACCATATATTTT. V and J are TRBV27 and TRBJ1-3; possible D gene TRBD1, 6 bases. CDR1 is MNHEY, CDR2 SMNVEV, per germline (reference sequence). V shed 3 bases and J shed 1 base, with 10 bases lying between them. This CDR3 comprises 15 residues.

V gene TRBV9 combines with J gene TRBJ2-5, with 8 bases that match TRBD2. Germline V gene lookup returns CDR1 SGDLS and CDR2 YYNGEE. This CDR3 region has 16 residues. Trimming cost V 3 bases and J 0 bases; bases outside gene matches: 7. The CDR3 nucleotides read TGTGCCAGCAGCGCAAATAGCGGGAAAAACCAAGAGACCCAGTACTTC. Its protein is CASSANSGKNQETQYF.

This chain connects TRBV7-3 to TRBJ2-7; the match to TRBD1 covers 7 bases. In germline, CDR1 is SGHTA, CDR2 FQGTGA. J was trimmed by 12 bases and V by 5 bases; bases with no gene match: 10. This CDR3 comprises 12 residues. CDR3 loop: CASSSTDRVLYF. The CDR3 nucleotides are TGTGCCAGCAGCAGTACTGACAGGGTCTTGTACTTC.

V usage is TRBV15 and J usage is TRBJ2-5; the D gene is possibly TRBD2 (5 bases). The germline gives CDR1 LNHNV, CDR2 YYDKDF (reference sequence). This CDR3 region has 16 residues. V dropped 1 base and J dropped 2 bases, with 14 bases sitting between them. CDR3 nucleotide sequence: TGTGCCACCAGCAGAGGGAGTAGAGGGTGGCAAGAGACCCAGTACTTC. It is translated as CATSRGSRGWQETQYF.

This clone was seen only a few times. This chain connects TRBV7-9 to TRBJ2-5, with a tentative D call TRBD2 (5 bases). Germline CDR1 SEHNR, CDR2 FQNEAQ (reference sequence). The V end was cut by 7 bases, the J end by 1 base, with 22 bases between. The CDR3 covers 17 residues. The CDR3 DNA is TGTGCCAGCACCCGCAAACGGGAAGGACTCTTCCAAGAGACCCAGTACTTC. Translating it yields CASTRKREGLFQETQYF.

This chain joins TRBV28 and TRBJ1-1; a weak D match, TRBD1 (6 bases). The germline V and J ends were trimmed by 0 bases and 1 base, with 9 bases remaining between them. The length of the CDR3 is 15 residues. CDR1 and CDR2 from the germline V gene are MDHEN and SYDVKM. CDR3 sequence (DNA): TGTGCCAGCAGTTTATGGGGGGCGAAGAACACTGAAGCTTTCTTT. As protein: CASSLWGAKNTEAFF.

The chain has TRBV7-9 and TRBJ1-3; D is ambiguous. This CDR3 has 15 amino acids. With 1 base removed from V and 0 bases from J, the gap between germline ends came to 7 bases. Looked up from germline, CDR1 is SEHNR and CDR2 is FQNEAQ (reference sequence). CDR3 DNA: TGTGCCAGCAGCTTAGGCCAGATCTCTGGAAACACCATATATTTT. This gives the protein CASSLGQISGNTIYF.

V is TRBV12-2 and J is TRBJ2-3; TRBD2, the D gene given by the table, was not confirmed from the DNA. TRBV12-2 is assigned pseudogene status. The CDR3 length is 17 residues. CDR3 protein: CASRSSLAGPSTDTQYF. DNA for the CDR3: TGTGCAAGTCGCTCCTCACTAGCGGGACCTAGCACAGATACGCAGTATTTT.

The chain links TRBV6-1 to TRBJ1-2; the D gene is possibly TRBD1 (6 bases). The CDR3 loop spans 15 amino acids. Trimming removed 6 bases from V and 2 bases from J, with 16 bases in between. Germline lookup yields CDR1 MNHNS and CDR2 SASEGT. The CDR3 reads CASRRDDRINYGYTF. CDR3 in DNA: TGTGCCAGCAGGAGGGACGACAGGATCAACTATGGCTACACCTTC.

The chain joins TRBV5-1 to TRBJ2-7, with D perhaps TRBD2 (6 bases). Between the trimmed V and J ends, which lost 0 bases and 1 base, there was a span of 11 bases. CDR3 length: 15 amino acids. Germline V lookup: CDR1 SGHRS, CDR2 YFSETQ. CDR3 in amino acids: CASSLDGTRSYEQYF. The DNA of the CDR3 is TGCGCCAGCAGCTTGGACGGGACTCGTTCCTACGAGCAGTACTTC.

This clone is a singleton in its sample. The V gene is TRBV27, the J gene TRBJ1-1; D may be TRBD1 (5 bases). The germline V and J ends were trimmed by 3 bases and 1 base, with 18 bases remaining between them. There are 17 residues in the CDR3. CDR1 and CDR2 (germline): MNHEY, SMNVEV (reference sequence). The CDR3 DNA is TGTGCCAGCAGTTTGGAGACCAGGGCACGACCGAACACTGAAGCTTTCTTT. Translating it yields CASSLETRARPNTEAFF.